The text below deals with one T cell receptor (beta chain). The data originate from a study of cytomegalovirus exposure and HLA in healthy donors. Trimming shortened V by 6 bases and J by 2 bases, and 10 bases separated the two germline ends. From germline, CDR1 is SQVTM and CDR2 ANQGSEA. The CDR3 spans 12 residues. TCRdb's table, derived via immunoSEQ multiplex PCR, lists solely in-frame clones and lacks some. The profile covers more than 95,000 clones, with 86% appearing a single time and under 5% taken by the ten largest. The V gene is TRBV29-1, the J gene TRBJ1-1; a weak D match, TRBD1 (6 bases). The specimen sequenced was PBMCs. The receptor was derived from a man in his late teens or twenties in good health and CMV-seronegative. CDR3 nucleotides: TGCAGCGTGCCGGGGGGCAACACTGAAGCTTTCTTT. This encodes CSVPGGNTEAFF.